The 22 T cell receptor beta chains reported below all come from one sample, sequenced in a study of vaccination effects on CD4 cells after COVID-19. Produced via immunoSEQ multiplex PCR; TCRdb's table is partial and in-frame only. The repertoire holds about 66,000 clones, with more than 60% as singletons. Around day 10 of culture, CD4+ T cells were separated out. Each participant received a vaccine that was either BNT162b2 or mRNA-1273, given as two doses. These receptors are not linked to any known antigen. The specimen comprised CD4+ T cells from PBMCs cultured without peptide, sampled after COVID-19 vaccination. These TCRs come from a human donor who received a COVID-19 vaccine.

The rearrangement joins TRBV7-8 to TRBJ1-1; D unresolved. This CDR3 spans 13 amino acids. In germline, CDR1 is SGHVS, CDR2 FQNEAQ. The V and J ends lost 5 bases and 4 bases respectively, with 11 bases between them. The CDR3 sequence is CASSDGPSTEAFF. CDR3 sequence (DNA): TGTGCCAGCAGCGACGGACCATCCACTGAAGCTTTCTTT.

This clone showed up just a few times. This chain uses TRBV21-1 with TRBJ1-4. TRBV21-1 is a recognized pseudogene. CDR3 length equals 19 residues. DNA of the CDR3: TGTGCCAGCAGCAAATATGTTGGGGGGGGTAGGTCAACTAATGAAAAACTGTTTTTT. It codes for CASSKYVGGGRSTNEKLFF.

V gene TRBV5-1 combines with J gene TRBJ1-1; 9 bases agree with TRBD1. This CDR3 has 16 residues. Germline V lookup: CDR1 SGHRS, CDR2 YFSETQ. Unmatched junction bases numbered 6, after V lost 3 bases and J lost 0 bases. The CDR3 DNA reads as TGCGCCAGCAGCTCGTGGACAGGGGCCTTGAACACTGAAGCTTTCTTT. The encoded protein is CASSSWTGALNTEAFF.

The chain carries TRBV28 and TRBJ1-3; the D gene is possibly TRBD1 (6 bases). Germline V CDR1 and CDR2: MDHEN, SYDVKM. The V end was cut by 6 bases, the J end by 0 bases, with 15 bases between. This CDR3 is 16 amino acids long. The chain's CDR3 is CASRPLGGSSGNTIYF. CDR3 DNA: TGTGCCAGCAGGCCCCTCGGGGGCTCCTCTGGAAACACCATATATTTT. Using reference TRBV28 and TRBJ1-3 for the parts outside the CDR3, the full variable domain is DVKVTQSSRYLVKRTGEKVFLECVQDMDHENMFWYRQDPGLGLRLIYFSYDVKMKEKGDIPEGYSVSREKKERFSLILESASTNQTSMYLCASRPLGGSSGNTIYFGEGSWLTVV.

This chain joins TRBV27 and TRBJ1-1; D might be TRBD1 (5 bases). The CDR3 loop spans 16 amino acids. The V end lost 2 bases, the J end lost 2 bases, and 15 bases lay between the germline ends. CDR1 is MNHEY and CDR2 is SMNVEV in the germline V gene (reference sequence). The DNA of the CDR3 is TGTGCCAGCAGTTTAGCACCGGGACGCCAAAACACTGAAGCTTTCTTT. It codes for CASSLAPGRQNTEAFF.

As DNA, the CDR3 is TGCAGCGTTGATAATATCAAGGGGGTGGTTGGCACTGAAGCTTTCTTT. Translation gives CSVDNIKGVVGTEAFF. V usage is TRBV29-1 and J usage is TRBJ1-1; a weak D match, TRBD1 (6 bases). The CDR3 contains 16 residues. The germline gives CDR1 SQVTM, CDR2 ANQGSEA. V was pared by 3 bases and J by 4 bases, with 21 bases between.

This clone was counted a few times. J is TRBJ1-2 and V is TRBV19; possible D gene TRBD1, 5 bases. Trimming took off 2 bases at V and 9 bases at J, with 13 bases between the two ends. Germline V gene lookup returns CDR1 LNHDA and CDR2 SQIVND (reference sequence). This CDR3 is 13 amino acids long. DNA for the CDR3: TGTGCCAGTAGTATAAGCAGGGATCGTAGCTACACCTTC. It translates to CASSISRDRSYTF.

The rearrangement links TRBV6-5 to TRBJ1-6; maybe TRBD1 (5 bases). CDR1 and CDR2 from the germline V gene are MNHEY and SVGAGI. This CDR3 has 12 residues. Trimming cost V 4 bases and J 11 bases, with 9 bases left between them. The CDR3 here is CASSSQGTPLHF. CDR3 nucleotides: TGTGCCAGCAGTTCCCAGGGAACACCCCTCCACTTT.

V gene TRBV7-9 combines with J gene TRBJ1-1; D uncertain. V was clipped by 1 base and J by 3 bases, with 9 bases between them. The CDR3 extends over 14 amino acids. Looked up from germline, CDR1 is SEHNR and CDR2 is FQNEAQ (reference sequence). The CDR3 DNA reads TGTGCCAGCAGCTTAGTACAGACTTACACTGAAGCTTTCTTT. Amino acid sequence: CASSLVQTYTEAFF.

This clone was observed a handful of times. V and J are TRBV18 and TRBJ1-5; D is possibly TRBD1 (6 bases). Looked up from germline, CDR1 is KGHSH and CDR2 is LQKENI. V gave up 4 bases and J gave up 7 bases, with 14 bases separating them. The length of the CDR3 is 14 residues. The CDR3 region is CASSRATGIQPQHF. CDR3 sequence (DNA): TGTGCCAGCTCACGAGCGACAGGTATCCAGCCCCAGCATTTT.

The chain has TRBV19 and TRBJ1-2, with D unresolved. CDR3 length: 15 residues. Germline V gene data show CDR1 as LNHDA and CDR2 as SQIVND (reference sequence). Trimming took off 6 bases at V and 1 base at J, with 15 bases between the two ends. CDR3: CASRKMTRDNYGYTF. The CDR3 region has the DNA TGTGCCAGTAGAAAAATGACAAGGGATAACTATGGCTACACCTTC.

This chain uses TRBV6-5 with TRBJ1-4; D is unclear. Trimming shortened V by 0 bases and J by 4 bases, and 12 bases separated the two germline ends. Germline-derived CDR1 and CDR2 are MNHEY and SVGAGI. The CDR3 covers 16 residues. CDR3 sequence: CASSYSKPLDNEKLFF. The CDR3 DNA is TGTGCCAGCAGTTACTCTAAGCCACTAGATAATGAAAAACTGTTTTTT.

The chain links TRBV5-1 to TRBJ2-5; TRBD2 agrees at 9 bases. V lost 4 bases to trimming and J lost 1 base; unmatched junction nucleotides: 2. CDR3 length equals 14 residues. The germline CDR1 and CDR2 sequences are SGHRS and YFSETQ. CDR3 sequence (DNA): TGCGCCAGCAGCGAAGCGGGGGGCCAAGAGACCCAGTACTTC. Encoded protein: CASSEAGGQETQYF.

This clone was counted between two and nine times. The chain carries TRBV6-6 and TRBJ2-1; 8 positions agree with TRBD2. The CDR3 is 14 amino acids. Unmatched junction bases numbered 9, after V lost 8 bases and J lost 6 bases. Germline V gene sequence: CDR1 MNHNY, CDR2 SVGAGI (reference sequence). CDR3 sequence (DNA): TGTGCCAGCGGCGGAACTAGCGGTGCCAATGAGCAGTTCTTC. As protein: CASGGTSGANEQFF.

V and J are TRBV19 and TRBJ1-5; tentative D call: TRBD1 (6 bases). Germline V gene data show CDR1 as LNHDA and CDR2 as SQIVND (reference sequence). V lost 5 bases and J 4 bases, leaving 15 bases between the germline ends. The CDR3 covers 15 residues. The chain's CDR3 is CASSSGGTLNQPQHF. The CDR3 DNA reads as TGTGCCAGTAGTTCCGGGGGGACACTTAATCAGCCCCAGCATTTT.

This chain joins TRBV10-2 and TRBJ2-2; no clear D. Trimming removed 0 bases at V and 7 bases at J, with 3 bases between. There are 12 residues in the CDR3. The V gene's germline CDR1 is WSHSY and CDR2 SAAADI. The CDR3 here is CASSESYGELFF. CDR3 nucleotides: TGCGCCAGCAGTGAGTCGTACGGGGAGCTGTTTTTT.

The gene calls are TRBV7-2 and TRBJ2-1; D remains unclear. Germline V CDR1 and CDR2: SGHTA, FQGNSA. This CDR3 is 14 amino acids long. Trimming cost V 2 bases and J 8 bases, with 13 bases left between them. For the CDR3, the DNA is TGTGCCAGCAGCTTAAGATTGGTGGGCTATGAGCAGTTCTTC. Protein product: CASSLRLVGYEQFF.

This clone was observed a few times. The J gene is TRBJ2-5, the V gene TRBV24-1; either TRBD1 or TRBD2 may fit D (5 bases each). With 3 bases removed from V and 0 bases from J, the gap between germline ends came to 10 bases. The CDR3 is made up of 15 amino acids. Germline CDR1 reads KGHDR; CDR2 reads SFDVKD. The CDR3 nucleotides read TGTGCCACCAGTGATGGGGCCGGGAACCAAGAGACCCAGTACTTC. Translation gives CATSDGAGNQETQYF.

Of note for this clone: One end of the junction fails to match germline, which may point to a read error. V usage is TRBV18 and J usage is TRBJ1-3; D unclear. Germline V gene sequence: CDR1 KGHSH, CDR2 LQKENI. The CDR3 sequence is 11 residues long. CDR3 in DNA: TGTGCCAGCTCCCCTGGTAACACCATATATTTT. Protein: CASSPGNTIYF.

The chain combines TRBV30 with TRBJ2-1; 8 positions agree with TRBD1. This CDR3 region has 15 residues. Germline-derived CDR1 and CDR2 are GTSNPN and SVGIG (reference sequence). Germline trimming cut 1 base from V and 2 bases from J; bases unmatched to any gene: 4. CDR3 sequence: CAWSEGTGAYNEQFF. CDR3 coding DNA: TGTGCCTGGAGTGAAGGGACAGGAGCCTACAATGAGCAGTTCTTC.

This clone was seen a handful of times. This chain joins TRBV5-1 and TRBJ1-1, with D possibly TRBD1 on 5 matching bases. Germline loops: CDR1 SGHRS, CDR2 YFSETQ. This CDR3 contains 15 residues. Trimming cost V 0 bases and J 1 base, with 10 bases left between them. CDR3 in amino acids: CASSLEGQGNTEAFF. CDR3 sequence (DNA): TGCGCCAGCAGCTTGGAAGGGCAGGGGAACACTGAAGCTTTCTTT.

V is TRBV5-1 and J is TRBJ1-6; TRBD1 aligns across 9 bases. The germline V gene has CDR1 SGHRS and CDR2 YFSETQ. The CDR3 spans 18 residues. Trimming removed 0 bases from V and 4 bases from J; junction bases left unmatched: 8. DNA for the CDR3: TGCGCCAGCAGCTTGGAACCTCGGACAGGGGCTTATAATTCACCCCTCCACTTT. This gives the protein CASSLEPRTGAYNSPLHF.